A selection of T cell receptor beta chains follows, all from one sample in a study of T cells in Graves' hyperthyroidism and ophthalmopathy. TCRdb passed the multiplex PCR reads through MiXCR, listing each CDR3 protein once. This sample yields under 200,000 distinct CDR3 sequences, of which about 9.4% are seen a single time; around 20% belongs to the top ten. Sequences were obtained from blood. The source of these receptors is a woman aged 18-29 years with Graves' hyperthyroidism that later progressed to Graves' ophthalmopathy. Both conserved end residues are part of each CDR3. The order of the fields is J gene, D gene, clone size, V gene, CDR3 protein, CDR3 DNA. The D gene is left open where the match is weak. The size field is filled for only some rows; it gives once, few, many or a size class.

J: TRBJ2-7; D: -; size: -; V: TRBV5-4; CDR3: CASTPRDAIVQYF; DNA: TGTGCCAGCACCCCAAGGGACGCGATAGTGCAGTACTTC
J: TRBJ2-7; D: -; size: -; V: TRBV7-8; CDR3: CASSLVSAYEQYF; DNA: TGTGCCAGCAGCTTAGTATCGGCCTACGAGCAGTACTTC
J: TRBJ1-1; D: -; size: many; V: TRBV3-1; CDR3: CASSQGGPEAFF; DNA: TGTGCCAGCAGCCAGGGGGGACCTGAAGCTTTCTTT
J: TRBJ2-5; D: -; size: -; V: TRBV27; CDR3: CACRGVYQETQYF; DNA: TGTGCCTGCAGAGGTGTGTACCAAGAGACCCAGTACTTC
J: TRBJ2-1; D: TRBD2; size: many; V: TRBV5-1; CDR3: CASSPTSGSDEQFF; DNA: TGCGCCAGCAGCCCGACTAGCGGGAGTGATGAGCAGTTCTTC
J: TRBJ2-7; D: TRBD2; size: many; V: TRBV29-1; CDR3: CSVCFASGKVYEQYF; DNA: TGCAGCGTTTGCTTCGCTAGCGGGAAGGTCTACGAGCAGTACTTC
J: TRBJ1-1; D: -; size: many; V: TRBV20-1; CDR3: CSARDIQKNTEAFF; DNA: TGCAGTGCTAGAGATATACAGAAGAACACTGAAGCTTTCTTT
J: TRBJ1-4; D: -; size: few; V: TRBV5-4; CDR3: CASSQRQDINEKLFF; DNA: TGTGCCAGCAGTCAGAGACAGGACATTAATGAAAAACTGTTTTTT
J: TRBJ2-1; D: TRBD2; size: many; V: TRBV2; CDR3: CASSPKRYAGEGNEQFF; DNA: TGTGCCAGCAGCCCCAAGAGGTATGCGGGAGAGGGCAATGAGCAGTTCTTC
J: TRBJ2-7; D: TRBD2; size: many; V: TRBV5-1; CDR3: CASRLAGEFEQYF; DNA: TGCGCCAGCAGACTAGCGGGAGAGTTCGAGCAGTACTTC
J: TRBJ2-3; D: TRBD2; size: many; V: TRBV5-1; CDR3: CASSALAGDTDTQYF; DNA: TGCGCCAGCAGCGCCCTAGCGGGGGACACAGATACGCAGTATTTT